The present T cell receptor beta chain was sequenced within a study of blood T cells in healthy people across ages. The second PCR ran roughly 7 to 12 cycles with a sample-barcoded 5' primer and J-beta primers. Using its own MiXCR run on the 5' RACE reads, TCRdb lists one record per CDR3 protein. Altogether just over 1 million distinct CDR3 sequences are present, 35% to 50% being singletons, with the ten largest covering 18%. This CDR3 has 16 amino acids. Germline CDR1 DFQATT, CDR2 SNEGSKA (reference sequence). The ends were cut back, 2 bases at V and 2 bases at J, with 19 bases in the middle. This clonotype was detected a few times.

Material: blood. The sequence came from a woman aged 60 to 75 in good health. The chain has TRBV20-1 and TRBJ2-7; tentative D call: TRBD2 (5 bases). In DNA, the CDR3 is TGCAGTGCTAGACCCAAGCGAGCGGCTGCTACCTACGAGCAGTACTTC. It yields the protein CSARPKRAAATYEQYF.